What follows are 23 T cell receptor beta chains derived from one specimen sequenced in a study of T-cell reconstitution after alpha-beta-depleted transplantation in children. Unique molecular identifiers were incorporated during preparation of the TCRbeta library. TCRdb passed the PCR reads through MiXCR, listing each CDR3 protein once. The data show under 250,000 distinct CDR3 sequences, 6.6% seen once. The specimen comprised PBMCs, sampled before TCRalphabeta/CD19-depleted stem cell transplant. The receptors were gathered from a boy aged 2-15 years with acute lymphoblastic leukemia, due to receive a stem cell transplant.

The table lists this clonotype with many counts. The chain uses TRBV6-5 and TRBJ1-2; possible D gene TRBD1, 5 bases. The germline gives CDR1 MNHEY, CDR2 SVGAGI. CDR3 size: 15 residues. Trimming removed 3 bases from V and 4 bases from J, with 15 bases in between. CDR3 sequence reads: CASSYSLGQGYGYTF. The CDR3 DNA is TGTGCCAGCAGTTATTCCTTGGGGCAGGGCTATGGCTACACCTTC.

In this sample, this clonotype turned up many times. The chain joins TRBV12-3 or TRBV12-4 to TRBJ2-7, with TRBD1 matching 7 bases. The CDR3 sequence is 14 residues long. V trimming: 6 bases; J trimming: 5 bases; junction bases outside the gene matches: 10. For the CDR3, the DNA is TGTGCCAGCAGCGATTGGGACAGTGCCCACGAGCAGTACTTC. Translated: CASSDWDSAHEQYF.

This clonotype has at least ten counts. The V and J genes are TRBV27 and TRBJ2-3, with D unclear. V was shortened by 5 bases and J by 9 bases, with 15 bases between the two germline ends. This CDR3 contains 13 residues. Germline V gene lookup returns CDR1 MNHEY and CDR2 SMNVEV (reference sequence). CDR3 DNA: TGTGCCAGCAGTACCCCACAGAGCGAGACGCAGTATTTT. It encodes CASSTPQSETQYF.

This chain joins TRBV18 and TRBJ2-7; D uncertain. Trimming stripped 6 bases from V and 3 bases from J, with 15 bases between. CDR3 size: 14 residues. From germline, CDR1 is KGHSH and CDR2 LQKENI. CDR3: CASSNPSSVYEQYF. CDR3 DNA: TGTGCCAGCTCGAATCCATCTTCCGTCTACGAGCAGTACTTC.

This clonotype was counted between two and nine times. CDR3 sequence (DNA): TGCACGAACCTGGCCGGGACGGGAAATGAGCAGTTCTTC. Encoded protein: CTNLAGTGNEQFF. The V call is TRBV20-1, the J call TRBJ2-1; D might be TRBD1 or TRBD2, each matching 5 bases. This CDR3 spans 13 amino acids. The germline V gene encodes CDR1 DFQATT and CDR2 SNEGSKA (reference sequence).

In this sample, this clonotype turned up many times. The V call is TRBV5-1, the J call TRBJ2-7, with a possible D match to TRBD2 (7 bases). CDR1 and CDR2 from the germline V gene are SGHRS and YFSETQ. V was cut by 3 bases and J by 4 bases, with 23 bases left in between. The CDR3 length is 17 residues. CDR3: CASSSNKPGGPGYEQYF. The CDR3 DNA reads TGCGCCAGCAGCTCGAACAAACCCGGGGGGCCGGGGTACGAGCAGTACTTC.

The table lists this clonotype with many counts. This chain links TRBV7-2 with TRBJ2-3, with D maybe TRBD2 (5 bases). Germline CDR1 and CDR2: SGHTA and FQGNSA. V lost 9 bases, J lost 4 bases, and 14 bases lay in between. The CDR3 contains 13 residues. CDR3 sequence reads: CASQAGVADTQYF. DNA for the CDR3: TGTGCCAGTCAAGCCGGGGTGGCAGATACGCAGTATTTT.

The CDR3 spells CASSLGGGYGYTF. The DNA of the CDR3 is TGTGCCAGCAGCTTAGGAGGGGGCTATGGCTACACCTTC. V usage is TRBV11-2 and J usage is TRBJ1-2; D is perhaps TRBD1 (6 bases). The CDR3 is made up of 13 amino acids. V gave up 1 base and J gave up 4 bases, with 7 bases separating them. Germline CDR1 and CDR2: SGHAT and FQNNGV.

This clonotype was seen many times. The chain combines TRBV5-1 with TRBJ2-1; TRBD2 agrees at 9 bases. With V trimmed by 0 bases and J by 5 bases, 6 bases remained unmatched. The CDR3 consists of 16 residues. The germline V gene has CDR1 SGHRS and CDR2 YFSETQ. The CDR3 reads CASSLAGTSRNNEQFF. The CDR3 DNA follows: TGCGCCAGCAGCTTGGCGGGGACTAGCAGAAACAATGAGCAGTTCTTC. The full variable domain, with the rest looked up from reference TRBV5-1 and TRBJ2-1, is KAGVTQTPRYLIKTRGQQVTLSCSPISGHRSVSWYQQTPGQGLQFLFEYFSETQRNKGNFPGRFSGRQFSNSRSEMNVSTLELGDSALYLCASSLAGTSRNNEQFFGPGTRLTVL.

The CDR3 loop reads CASSLAPGARETPYF. In nucleotides, the CDR3 is TGTGCCAGCAGCTTAGCCCCCGGGGCGCGGGAGACCCCATACTTC. The rearrangement joins TRBV7-2 to TRBJ2-5, with 7 nucleotides matching TRBD2. The V gene end was trimmed by 0 bases and the J gene end by 14 bases; junction bases not matched to a gene: 15. CDR1 and CDR2 from the germline V gene are SGHTA and FQGNSA. The CDR3 spans 15 residues. The full variable domain, completed using reference TRBV7-2 and TRBJ2-5, is GAGVSQSPSNKVTEKGKDVELRCDPISGHTALYWYRQSLGQGLEFLIYFQGNSAPDKSGLPSDRFSAERTGGSVSTLTIQRTQQEDSAVYLCASSLAPGARETPYFGPGTRLLVL.

Regarding this clonotype: The junction differs from germline at one of its ends, possibly a read error. V is TRBV24-1 and J is TRBJ2-3; TRBD1 is a possible D gene (6 bases). Germline CDR1 KGHDR, CDR2 SFDVKD. There are 15 residues in the CDR3. CDR3 in amino acids: CPTSPWTDDADTQYF. The CDR3 DNA reads as TGTCCCACCAGTCCCTGGACAGATGACGCAGATACGCAGTATTTT.

This clonotype was picked up a small number of times. The J gene is TRBJ2-7, the V gene TRBV5-6; D might be TRBD1 (5 bases). The CDR3 extends over 16 amino acids. Per the germline V gene, CDR1 is SGHDT and CDR2 is YYEEEE. The V and J ends lost 0 bases and 0 bases respectively, with 13 bases between them. The CDR3 nucleotides read TGTGCCAGCAGCTTGGTTGGGGCCAGGATCTCCTACGAGCAGTACTTC. Translation: CASSLVGARISYEQYF.

Ten or more counts support this clonotype. The chain has TRBV29-1 and TRBJ2-7; tentatively, D is TRBD1 (6 bases). Between the trimmed V and J ends, which lost 4 bases and 7 bases, there was a span of 14 bases. The CDR3 is 12 amino acids. The V gene's germline CDR1 is SQVTM and CDR2 ANQGSEA. CDR3 DNA sequence: TGCAGCGTTGCTACAGGGCCGGGAGAGCAGTACTTC. Its translation is CSVATGPGEQYF.

The CDR3 reads CAMGPKPGLPFDEQFF. DNA for the CDR3: TGTGCCATGGGCCCCAAGCCGGGACTACCTTTTGATGAGCAGTTCTTC. The chain links TRBV28 to TRBJ2-1; 7 bases are a match to TRBD2. The CDR3 is made up of 16 amino acids. CDR1 MDHEN and CDR2 SYDVKM come from the germline V gene. V gave up 10 bases and J gave up 8 bases; unmatched junction bases: 20.

This clonotype was recorded at least ten times. The chain links TRBV20-1 to TRBJ2-7, with no clear D. The CDR3 covers 13 residues. Trimming took 6 bases from V and 3 from J, leaving 15 bases between them. Germline CDR1 is DFQATT and CDR2 is SNEGSKA (reference sequence). In nucleotides, the CDR3 is TGCAGTGCAGCCCCACTAAGTCGCTACGAGCAGTACTTC. This sequence encodes CSAAPLSRYEQYF.

This clonotype was recorded at least ten times. The gene calls are TRBV6-6 and TRBJ1-2, with D perhaps matching TRBD1 (5 bases). The V gene's germline CDR1 is MNHNY and CDR2 SVGAGI (reference sequence). The CDR3 has 12 amino acids. Between the trimmed V and J ends, which lost 5 bases and 5 bases, there was a span of 9 bases. CDR3 nucleotides: TGTGCCAGCAGTCCCGGGACGTATGGCTACACCTTC. It yields the protein CASSPGTYGYTF.

The table lists this clonotype with many counts. The chain joins TRBV3-1 to TRBJ1-2, with 7 bases lining up with TRBD1. Germline CDR1 reads LGHDT; CDR2 reads YNNKEL (reference sequence). The CDR3 is 14 residues long. J was trimmed by 6 bases and V by 5 bases; bases with no gene match: 9. CDR3 nucleotide sequence: TGTGCCAGCAGCGGGACAGCGATACTAGATGGCTACACCTTC. This gives the protein CASSGTAILDGYTF.

This clonotype was detected a few times. The V and J genes are TRBV6-1 and TRBJ2-7; D remains ambiguous. This CDR3 comprises 15 residues. Germline values: CDR1 MNHNS, CDR2 SASEGT. V shed 5 bases and J shed 2 bases, with 16 bases lying between them. The CDR3 spells CASSLRPGPTYEQYF. CDR3 nucleotides: TGTGCCAGCAGTCTCCGGCCAGGCCCGACCTACGAGCAGTACTTC.

The sample holds many counts of this clonotype. The chain combines TRBV10-1 with TRBJ2-3, with D perhaps TRBD1 (5 bases). V was shortened by 6 bases and J by 6 bases, with 10 bases between the two germline ends. CDR3 length: 12 amino acids. The V gene's germline CDR1 is WNHNN and CDR2 SYGVQD (reference sequence). The CDR3 nucleotides are TGCGCCAGCAGCCCAAAGGGGGATACGCAGTATTTT. Encoded protein: CASSPKGDTQYF.

There are many counts of this clonotype. The chain carries TRBV30 and TRBJ2-1; TRBD1 or TRBD2 may be the D gene (5 bases each). This CDR3 has 10 amino acids. V dropped 5 bases and J dropped 13 bases, with 12 bases sitting between them. CDR1 GTSNPN and CDR2 SVGIG come from the germline V gene (reference sequence). The CDR3 protein is CAWGQGVQFF. CDR3 DNA sequence: TGTGCCTGGGGGCAGGGAGTTCAGTTCTTC. Complete variable domain (other parts from reference TRBV30 and TRBJ2-1): SQTIHQWPATLVQPVGSPLSLECTVEGTSNPNLYWYRQAAGRGLQLLFYSVGIGQISSEVPQNLSASRPQDRQFILSSKKLLLSDSGFYLCAWGQGVQFFGPGTRLTVL.

This clonotype was seen repeatedly, ten times or more. V is TRBV29-1 and J is TRBJ1-1; D remains ambiguous. Germline CDR1 and CDR2: SQVTM and ANQGSEA. This CDR3 has 12 amino acids. V gave up 2 bases and J gave up 4 bases, with 8 bases separating them. This chain's CDR3 is CSVEPGTTEAFF. The CDR3 bases are TGCAGCGTTGAACCGGGAACCACTGAAGCTTTCTTT.

This clonotype was picked up many times. The CDR3 DNA reads TGCAGCGTAATAACAGGGCGCGGAGACTACGAGCAGTACTTC. Protein product: CSVITGRGDYEQYF. The rearrangement joins TRBV29-1 to TRBJ2-7, with a tentative D call TRBD1 (6 bases). From germline, CDR1 is SQVTM and CDR2 ANQGSEA. V lost 6 bases to trimming and J lost 3 bases, with 18 bases between them. The CDR3 consists of 14 residues.

This chain joins TRBV27 and TRBJ2-1; 11 bases are a match to TRBD2. V lost 5 bases and J lost 6; bases outside the gene matches: 6. Germline loops: CDR1 MNHEY, CDR2 SMNVEV (reference sequence). The CDR3 is 15 amino acids. The DNA of the CDR3 is TGTGCCAGCAGTCCCTTAGCGGGAGGGGGCAATGAGCAGTTCTTC. Its translation is CASSPLAGGGNEQFF.